A selection of T cell receptor beta chains follows, all from one sample in a study of PD-1 blockade in classical Hodgkin lymphoma. Generated by immunoSEQ multiplex PCR, the TCRdb table keeps only in-frame clones and is missing some. Of approximately 57,000 clones detected, more than 85% appear once; the ten largest clones hold less than 11%. This specimen consisted of peripheral blood mononuclear cells (PBMCs), obtained before the second cycle of nivolumab. These receptors came from a human donor with classical Hodgkin lymphoma. The CDR3 runs from the conserved cysteine through the conserved F or W. The D gene is left open where the match is weak. Only part of the rows carry a size: once, few, many, or a class if the clone is expanded.

cdr3_nt | cdr3_aa | j_call | d_call | cdr3_length | v_call | clone_size
TGTGCCAGCTCACAGCACTACGAGCAGTACTTC | CASSQHYEQYF | TRBJ2-7 | . | 11 | TRBV18 | .
TGTGCCAGCAGTGAACGGGGACAGGGCACTGAAGCTTTCTTT | CASSERGQGTEAFF | TRBJ1-1 | TRBD1 | 14 | TRBV6-1 | .
TGTGCCAGTAGGGGTCCATCTTTTAGCTCTGGGGCCAACGTCCTGACTTTC | CASRGPSFSSGANVLTF | TRBJ2-6 | . | 17 | TRBV19 | .
TGTGCCAGCAGCACCTGGACAGGTGGCGGCTACACCTTC | CASSTWTGGGYTF | TRBJ1-2 | TRBD1 | 13 | TRBV7-2 | .
TGTGCCAGCAGTTTACCCAGCGCGAATGAGCAGTTCTTC | CASSLPSANEQFF | TRBJ2-1 | . | 13 | TRBV27 | .
TGTGCCAGTAGTATAGATCGGGAGCGGGCCTCCTACGAGCAGTACTTC | CASSIDRERASYEQYF | TRBJ2-7 | . | 16 | TRBV19 | .
TGTGCCAGCAGTTTACGTCGAGGGCTAGCGGGAGGTGAGGATGAGCAGTTCTTC | CASSLRRGLAGGEDEQFF | TRBJ2-1 | TRBD2 | 18 | TRBV27 | .
TGTGCCAGCTCACCATGGAGGGACCAAGAGACCCAGTACTTC | CASSPWRDQETQYF | TRBJ2-5 | . | 14 | TRBV18 | .
TGTGCCAGCAGCACGGGAGCGGATGGCTACACCTTC | CASSTGADGYTF | TRBJ1-2 | . | 12 | TRBV7-9 | once
TGTGCCAGCAGTTTTAATGGCCATATGCAAGAGACCCAGTACTTC | CASSFNGHMQETQYF | TRBJ2-5 | . | 15 | TRBV27 | once
TGTGCCAGCAGAGCCCAGGGTTGGAGTGCTGAAGCTTTCTTT | CASRAQGWSAEAFF | TRBJ1-1 | . | 14 | TRBV5-5 | .
TGTGCCAGTAGTAGGACCATTGGACAGGAGCGCAATCAGCCCCAGCATTTT | CASSRTIGQERNQPQHF | TRBJ1-5 | TRBD1 | 17 | TRBV19 | .
TGTGCCTGGAGTGTTAGGTCAAATGAAAAACTGTTTTTT | CAWSVRSNEKLFF | TRBJ1-4 | . | 13 | TRBV30 | .
TGTGCCAGCAGTTTTTTAGGAGGCGGGAGTCTGGATACGCAGTATTTT | CASSFLGGGSLDTQYF | TRBJ2-3 | TRBD2 | 16 | TRBV27 | .
TGTGCCAGCAAGTCTTTCCTACAGGGAGGGTATGGCTACACCTTC | CASKSFLQGGYGYTF | TRBJ1-2 | . | 15 | TRBV28 | once
TGCGCCAGCAGCTTGGCCCGGCAGGGGGCGGATGAGCAGTTCTTC | CASSLARQGADEQFF | TRBJ2-1 | TRBD1 | 15 | TRBV5-1 | .
TGCGCCAGCAGCCAGCGGGACAGGGGGCCGAACACCGGGGAGCTGTTTTTT | CASSQRDRGPNTGELFF | TRBJ2-2 | TRBD1 | 17 | TRBV5-1 | .
TGTGCCAGCAGTGCTGTAGCGGGAGCCGGAGAGACCCAGTACTTC | CASSAVAGAGETQYF | TRBJ2-5 | TRBD2 | 15 | TRBV2 | .
TGTGCCAGCAGACCCGGGGACAGGGGAGTTAAGAGCAATCAGCCCCAGCATTTT | CASRPGDRGVKSNQPQHF | TRBJ1-5 | TRBD1 | 18 | TRBV27 | .
TGCGCCAGCAGCCAAGAAACAAGCGGACAAGAGACCCAGTACTTC | CASSQETSGQETQYF | TRBJ2-5 | . | 15 | TRBV4-3 | .
TGTGCCAGCAGCTTACTGACGAGCCAAGCCAAAAACATTCAGTACTTC | CASSLLTSQAKNIQYF | TRBJ2-4 | . | 16 | TRBV7-8 | .
TGTGCCAGCAGCGGCGAAATACAGGGAGTCCAAGAGACCCAGTACTTC | CASSGEIQGVQETQYF | TRBJ2-5 | . | 16 | TRBV9 | .
TGTGCCAGCAGTCGGAGGACAGATACGCAGTATTTT | CASSRRTDTQYF | TRBJ2-3 | . | 12 | TRBV28 | .
TGTGCCAGCAGTTCAGGGGGCGAACAGCCCCAGCATTTT | CASSSGGEQPQHF | TRBJ1-5 | TRBD1 | 13 | TRBV6-1 | .
TGTGCCAGCAGCTTAGCAACGGGTACAGGGAGCCTCTATGGCTACACCTTC | CASSLATGTGSLYGYTF | TRBJ1-2 | . | 17 | TRBV11-1 | once
TGTGCCAGCAGTACAGGGGGCTCCTACGAGCAGTACTTC | CASSTGGSYEQYF | TRBJ2-7 | TRBD1 | 13 | TRBV2 | .
TGTGCCAGCAGCCCTCCTTATCAGGGCCGGAACACTGAAGCTTTCTTT | CASSPPYQGRNTEAFF | TRBJ1-1 | . | 16 | TRBV14 | .
TGTGCCAGCAGTACACCGCTCGGAGAAGGTGGCCATCAGCCCCAGCATTTT | CASSTPLGEGGHQPQHF | TRBJ1-5 | . | 17 | TRBV28 | .
TGTGCCAGCAGACAGACAGGGGGCGCCGACTATGGCTACACCTTC | CASRQTGGADYGYTF | TRBJ1-2 | TRBD1 | 15 | TRBV6-1 | .
TGTGCCAGCAGTTACTGGACAGGTAATAGGGCCTACGAGCAGTACTTC | CASSYWTGNRAYEQYF | TRBJ2-7 | TRBD1 | 16 | TRBV6-6 | .
TGCGCCAGCAGCCCATCTTCGAGGATCCCCCCCTACGAGCAGTACTTC | CASSPSSRIPPYEQYF | TRBJ2-7 | . | 16 | TRBV4-1 | .
TGTGCCAGCAGCCCTGACAGGGGGCGTCGTGGCTACACCTTC | CASSPDRGRRGYTF | TRBJ1-2 | TRBD1 | 14 | TRBV6-5 | .